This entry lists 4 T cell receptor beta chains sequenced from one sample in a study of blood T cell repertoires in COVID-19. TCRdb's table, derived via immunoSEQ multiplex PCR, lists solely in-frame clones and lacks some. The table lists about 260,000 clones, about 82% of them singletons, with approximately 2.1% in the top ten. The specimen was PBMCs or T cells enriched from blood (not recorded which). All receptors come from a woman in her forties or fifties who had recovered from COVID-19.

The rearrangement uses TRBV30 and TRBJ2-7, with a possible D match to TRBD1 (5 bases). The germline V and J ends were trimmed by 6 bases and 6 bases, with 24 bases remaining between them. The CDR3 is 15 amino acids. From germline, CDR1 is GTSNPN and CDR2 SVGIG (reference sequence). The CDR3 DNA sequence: TGTGCCTGCCCGACGGTGGGTAGGGGCAATTCCGAGCAGTACTTC. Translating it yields CACPTVGRGNSEQYF.

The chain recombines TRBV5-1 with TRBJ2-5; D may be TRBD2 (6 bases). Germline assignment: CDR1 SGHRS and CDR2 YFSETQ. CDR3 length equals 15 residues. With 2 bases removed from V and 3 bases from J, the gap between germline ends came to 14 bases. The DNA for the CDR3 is TGCGCCAGCAGCTTCTTGACGGGAGTAGAAGAGACCCAGTACTTC. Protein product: CASSFLTGVEETQYF.

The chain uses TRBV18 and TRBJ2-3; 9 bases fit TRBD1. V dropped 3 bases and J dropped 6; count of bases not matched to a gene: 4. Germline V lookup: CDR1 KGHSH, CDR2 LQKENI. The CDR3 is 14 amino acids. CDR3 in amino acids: CASSPGTGRDTQYF. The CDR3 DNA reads TGTGCCAGCTCACCGGGGACAGGGCGGGATACGCAGTATTTT.

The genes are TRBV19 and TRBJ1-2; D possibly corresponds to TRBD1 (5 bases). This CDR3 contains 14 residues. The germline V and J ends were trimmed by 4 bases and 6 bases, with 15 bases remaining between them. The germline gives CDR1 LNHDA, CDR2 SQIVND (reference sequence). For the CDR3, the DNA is TGTGCCAGTAGTAGGGGCAGCAGGCTTAATGGCTACACCTTC. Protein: CASSRGSRLNGYTF. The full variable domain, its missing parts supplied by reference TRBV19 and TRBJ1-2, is DGGITQSPKYLFRKEGQNVTLSCEQNLNHDAMYWYRQDPGQGLRLIYYSQIVNDFQKGDIAEGYSVSREKKESFPLTVTSAQKNPTAFYLCASSRGSRLNGYTFGSGTRLTVV.